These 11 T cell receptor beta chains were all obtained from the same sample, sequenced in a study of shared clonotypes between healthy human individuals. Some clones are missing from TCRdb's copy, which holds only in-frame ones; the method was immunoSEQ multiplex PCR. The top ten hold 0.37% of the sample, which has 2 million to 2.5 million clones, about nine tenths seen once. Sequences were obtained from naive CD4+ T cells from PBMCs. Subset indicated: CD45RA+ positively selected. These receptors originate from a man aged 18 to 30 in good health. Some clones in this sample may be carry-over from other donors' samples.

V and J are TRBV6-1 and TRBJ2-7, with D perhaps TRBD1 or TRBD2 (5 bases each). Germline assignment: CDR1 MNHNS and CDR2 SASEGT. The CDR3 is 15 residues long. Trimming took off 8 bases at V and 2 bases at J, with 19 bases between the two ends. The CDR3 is CASVTRGRTPYEQYF. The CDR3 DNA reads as TGTGCCAGCGTAACCCGGGGCAGGACCCCCTACGAGCAGTACTTC.

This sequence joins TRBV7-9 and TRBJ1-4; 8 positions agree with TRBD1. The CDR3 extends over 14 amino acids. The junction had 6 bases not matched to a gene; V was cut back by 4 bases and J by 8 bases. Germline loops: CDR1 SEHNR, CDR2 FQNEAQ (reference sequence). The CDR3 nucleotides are TGTGCCAGCAGCTCTGGACAGGGTCAAGAAAAACTGTTTTTT. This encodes CASSSGQGQEKLFF.

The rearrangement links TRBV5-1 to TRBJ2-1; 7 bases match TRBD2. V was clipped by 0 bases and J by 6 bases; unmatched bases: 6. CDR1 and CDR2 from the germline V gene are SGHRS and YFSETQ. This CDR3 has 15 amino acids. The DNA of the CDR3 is TGCGCCAGCAGCTTGGAACCTAGCGGCCTCAATGAGCAGTTCTTC. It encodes CASSLEPSGLNEQFF.

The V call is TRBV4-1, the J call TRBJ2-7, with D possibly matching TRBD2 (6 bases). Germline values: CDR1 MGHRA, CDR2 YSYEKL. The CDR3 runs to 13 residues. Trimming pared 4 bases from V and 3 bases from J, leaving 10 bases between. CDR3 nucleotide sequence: TGCGCCAGCAGCCGCTCGGGGGACTACGAGCAGTACTTC. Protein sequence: CASSRSGDYEQYF.

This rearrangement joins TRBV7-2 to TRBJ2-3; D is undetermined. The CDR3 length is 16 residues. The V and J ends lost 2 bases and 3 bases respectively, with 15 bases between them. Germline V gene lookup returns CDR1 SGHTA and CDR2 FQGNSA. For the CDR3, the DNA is TGTGCCAGCAGCTTATTGGATCTCTTGGGTACAGATACGCAGTATTTT. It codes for CASSLLDLLGTDTQYF.

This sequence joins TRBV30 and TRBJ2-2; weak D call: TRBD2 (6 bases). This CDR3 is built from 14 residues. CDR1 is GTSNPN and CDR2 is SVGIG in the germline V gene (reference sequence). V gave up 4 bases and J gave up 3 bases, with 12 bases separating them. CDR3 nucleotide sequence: TGTGCCTGGACCCAGGGAGGTTACACCGGGGAGCTGTTTTTT. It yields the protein CAWTQGGYTGELFF.

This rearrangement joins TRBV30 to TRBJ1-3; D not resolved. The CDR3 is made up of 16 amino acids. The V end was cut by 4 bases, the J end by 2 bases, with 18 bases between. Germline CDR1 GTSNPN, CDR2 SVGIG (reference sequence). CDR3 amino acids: CAWTPPPGFAGNTIYF. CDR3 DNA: TGTGCCTGGACCCCCCCACCCGGGTTTGCTGGAAACACCATATATTTT.

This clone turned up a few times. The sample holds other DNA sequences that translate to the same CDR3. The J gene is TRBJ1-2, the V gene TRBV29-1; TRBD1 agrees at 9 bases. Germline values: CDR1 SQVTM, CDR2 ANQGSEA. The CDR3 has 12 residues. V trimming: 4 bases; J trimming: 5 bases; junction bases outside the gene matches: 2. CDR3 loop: CSVVDRGYGYTF. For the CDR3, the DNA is TGCAGCGTTGTGGACAGGGGTTATGGCTACACCTTC.

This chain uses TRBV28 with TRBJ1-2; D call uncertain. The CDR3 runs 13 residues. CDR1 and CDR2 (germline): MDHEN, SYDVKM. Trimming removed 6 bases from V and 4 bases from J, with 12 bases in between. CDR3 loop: CASSPPAVYGYTF. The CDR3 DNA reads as TGTGCCAGCAGCCCTCCAGCCGTCTATGGCTACACCTTC.

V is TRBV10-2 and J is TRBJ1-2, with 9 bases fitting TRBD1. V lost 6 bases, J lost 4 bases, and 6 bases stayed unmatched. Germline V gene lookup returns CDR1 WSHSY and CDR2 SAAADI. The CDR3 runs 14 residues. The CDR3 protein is CASSATGQGYGYTF. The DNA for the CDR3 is TGCGCCAGCAGCGCGACGGGACAGGGCTATGGCTACACCTTC.

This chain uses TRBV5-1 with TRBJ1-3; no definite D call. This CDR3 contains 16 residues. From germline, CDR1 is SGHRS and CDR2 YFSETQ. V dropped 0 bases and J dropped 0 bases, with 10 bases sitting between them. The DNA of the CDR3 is TGCGCCAGCAGCTTGGCCCTAGGGAGCTCTGGAAACACCATATATTTT. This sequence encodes CASSLALGSSGNTIYF.